The 21 T cell receptor beta chains below come from one sample, sequenced in a study of shared clonotypes between healthy human individuals. Clones were read by immunoSEQ multiplex PCR, and TCRdb kept only the in-frame ones, dropping some. The sample yields a few hundred thousand clones, approximately 97% seen once. The sample was naive CD4+ T cells sorted from blood. Subset described: CD45RA+ positively selected. These receptors all come from a woman younger than 45 in good health.

The chain combines TRBV5-4 with TRBJ2-2; 7 nucleotides agree with TRBD1. V was pared by 5 bases and J by 2 bases, with 6 bases of the junction left unmatched. Germline V gene data show CDR1 as SGHNT and CDR2 as YYREEE (reference sequence). CDR3 length equals 15 residues. CDR3 sequence (DNA): TGTGCCAGCAGTGGTCAGGGGGTAAACACCGGGGAGCTGTTTTTT. Translating it yields CASSGQGVNTGELFF.

V is TRBV19 and J is TRBJ1-1; possible D gene TRBD1, 5 bases. V lost 1 base, J lost 0 bases, and 24 bases lay in between. Germline V gene sequence: CDR1 LNHDA, CDR2 SQIVND (reference sequence). The CDR3 sequence is 20 residues long. As DNA, the CDR3 is TGTGCCAGTAGTATAGTTTTATCTGGCAGGGCCGGAGAAATGAACACTGAAGCTTTCTTT. It translates to CASSIVLSGRAGEMNTEAFF.

V gene TRBV6-1 combines with J gene TRBJ2-1, with TRBD1 identical over 12 bases. Germline V lookup: CDR1 MNHNS, CDR2 SASEGT. V lost 7 bases to trimming and J lost 8 bases; unmatched junction nucleotides: 9. This CDR3 comprises 15 residues. CDR3 loop: CASILGQGAGYEQFF. The DNA for the CDR3 is TGTGCCAGCATTCTGGGACAGGGGGCAGGGTATGAGCAGTTCTTC.

The chain combines TRBV28 with TRBJ1-4, with D uncertain. Germline V gives CDR1 MDHEN, CDR2 SYDVKM. With 7 bases removed from V and 8 bases from J, the gap between germline ends came to 17 bases. CDR3 length equals 14 residues. The chain's CDR3 is CASTQAVAGEKLFF. The CDR3 DNA reads TGTGCCAGCACCCAGGCCGTAGCGGGGGAAAAACTGTTTTTT.

The chain joins TRBV11-2 to TRBJ2-5, with TRBD1 matching over 9 bases. The CDR3 covers 16 residues. With 5 bases clipped from V and 6 bases from J, the junction kept 13 bases outside the gene matches. Germline loops: CDR1 SGHAT, CDR2 FQNNGV. In nucleotides, the CDR3 is TGTGCCAGCAGCGAACGACAGGGGGACTTTGGGAAGACCCAGTACTTC. This sequence encodes CASSERQGDFGKTQYF.

This chain links TRBV28 with TRBJ2-7; no definite D call. The V end was cut by 3 bases, the J end by 5 bases, with 8 bases between. The CDR3 runs to 12 residues. The germline V gene has CDR1 MDHEN and CDR2 SYDVKM. CDR3 region: CASSLRNHEQYF. In DNA, the CDR3 is TGTGCCAGCAGTTTGCGGAACCACGAGCAGTACTTC.

V gene TRBV5-1 combines with J gene TRBJ2-1, with 7 bases identical to TRBD2. V lost 1 base to trimming and J lost 9 bases; unmatched junction nucleotides: 13. This CDR3 spans 16 amino acids. Germline-derived CDR1 and CDR2 are SGHRS and YFSETQ. CDR3 in amino acids: CASSLTVLRGDSEQFF. The CDR3, as DNA: TGCGCCAGCAGCTTGACGGTCCTTCGGGGGGATAGTGAGCAGTTCTTC.

V usage is TRBV18 and J usage is TRBJ1-5; D not resolved. The CDR3 totals 13 residues. Trimming left V 4 bases short and J 0 bases short, with 4 bases between. The germline gives CDR1 KGHSH, CDR2 LQKENI. The CDR3 DNA sequence: TGTGCCAGCTCACGGGATAGCAATCAGCCCCAGCATTTT. Protein sequence: CASSRDSNQPQHF.

The chain couples TRBV9 to TRBJ2-5; 8 nucleotides align to TRBD2. Germline V gene data show CDR1 as SGDLS and CDR2 as YYNGEE. The CDR3 contains 15 residues. V dropped 3 bases and J dropped 3; count of bases not matched to a gene: 7. CDR3 DNA: TGTGCCAGCAGCGATAGCGGGAACTCCAAAGAGACCCAGTACTTC. Translated, it gives CASSDSGNSKETQYF.

This chain uses TRBV27 with TRBJ2-2; D is undetermined. CDR1 MNHEY and CDR2 SMNVEV come from the germline V gene (reference sequence). V was trimmed by 3 bases and J by 3 bases, leaving 8 bases between them. CDR3 length: 14 residues. The CDR3 sequence: CASSFSEDTGELFF. The CDR3 region has the DNA TGTGCCAGCAGTTTTAGTGAGGACACCGGGGAGCTGTTTTTT.

This clone has just one count. The chain is built from TRBV19 and TRBJ2-6, with a weak D call TRBD2 (5 bases). V lost 3 bases, J lost 2 bases, and 17 bases lay in between. This CDR3 comprises 18 residues. CDR1 and CDR2 from the germline V gene are LNHDA and SQIVND (reference sequence). The CDR3 sequence is CASSMFSGIGAGANVLTF. The DNA for the CDR3 is TGTGCCAGTAGTATGTTTTCGGGGATCGGGGCTGGGGCCAACGTCCTGACTTTC.

J is TRBJ1-3 and V is TRBV19; D is perhaps TRBD1 (6 bases). V shed 9 bases and J shed 1 base, with 13 bases lying between them. Per germline, CDR1 LNHDA and CDR2 SQIVND (reference sequence). CDR3 length equals 14 residues. CDR3 nucleotides: TGTGCCAGCGGACAGCGAATATCTGGAAACACCATATATTTT. This translates into CASGQRISGNTIYF.

The gene calls are TRBV28 and TRBJ2-6; 9 positions agree with TRBD1. The CDR3 contains 19 residues. Trimming removed 2 bases from V and 1 base from J; junction bases left unmatched: 9. CDR1 MDHEN and CDR2 SYDVKM come from the germline V gene. CDR3 region: CASSLHGPGTGSGANVLTF. The CDR3, as DNA: TGTGCCAGCAGTTTACACGGTCCCGGGACAGGGTCTGGGGCCAACGTCCTGACTTTC. Looking up the rest from reference TRBV28 and TRBJ2-6 gives the full variable domain: DVKVTQSSRYLVKRTGEKVFLECVQDMDHENMFWYRQDPGLGLRLIYFSYDVKMKEKGDIPEGYSVSREKKERFSLILESASTNQTSMYLCASSLHGPGTGSGANVLTFGAGSRLTVL.

The genes are TRBV19 and TRBJ1-1, with D possibly being TRBD1 (6 bases). V was clipped by 6 bases and J by 1 base, with 18 bases between them. CDR1 LNHDA and CDR2 SQIVND come from the germline V gene (reference sequence). This CDR3 has 16 amino acids. The DNA of the CDR3 is TGTGCCAGTAGCACCCTCTGGGGGCAGCCGAACACTGAAGCTTTCTTT. Protein: CASSTLWGQPNTEAFF.

The chain links TRBV11-2 to TRBJ2-7, with D maybe TRBD2 (5 bases). Trimming took 0 bases from V and 8 from J, leaving 8 bases between them. The V gene's germline CDR1 is SGHAT and CDR2 FQNNGV. The CDR3 runs to 12 residues. Here the CDR3 DNA reads TGTGCCAGCAGCTTAGATCGACTAAAGCAGTACTTC. Its protein product is CASSLDRLKQYF.

This sequence joins TRBV20-1 and TRBJ1-2; unclear D gene. V was shortened by 5 bases and J by 13 bases, with 11 bases between the two germline ends. Germline CDR1 DFQATT, CDR2 SNEGSKA (reference sequence). CDR3 length: 9 amino acids. Here the CDR3 DNA reads TGCAGTGCTGGCCCTTTTCGCACCTTC. Protein product: CSAGPFRTF.

J is TRBJ1-1 and V is TRBV5-1; weak D call: TRBD1 (5 bases). CDR3 length: 12 amino acids. Trimming removed 8 bases from V and 6 bases from J, with 14 bases in between. CDR1 is SGHRS, CDR2 YFSETQ, per germline. The CDR3 loop reads CASNVEGSEAFF. The CDR3 nucleotides read TGCGCCAGTAACGTAGAGGGGTCTGAAGCTTTCTTT. The full variable domain, with the rest looked up from reference TRBV5-1 and TRBJ1-1, is KAGVTQTPRYLIKTRGQQVTLSCSPISGHRSVSWYQQTPGQGLQFLFEYFSETQRNKGNFPGRFSGRQFSNSRSEMNVSTLELGDSALYLCASNVEGSEAFFGQGTRLTVV.

This clone was seen just once. V gene TRBV10-3 combines with J gene TRBJ2-5; possibly TRBD2 for D (6 bases). The tail of the sequence fits TRBJ2-7 better, so the J call may be wrong. This CDR3 has 15 residues. Per germline, CDR1 ENHRY and CDR2 SYGVKD. CDR3 protein: CAISGGGGSSYEQYF. The CDR3 region has the DNA TGTGCAATTAGCGGTGGCGGAGGGAGCTCCTACGAGCAGTACTTC.

Details on this clone: The sample holds other DNA sequences that translate to the same CDR3. The chain links TRBV28 to TRBJ2-5; D remains unclear. The DNA end lines up better with TRBJ2-7; the J call may be wrong. The CDR3 contains 11 residues. Per germline, CDR1 MDHEN and CDR2 SYDVKM. The CDR3 protein is CATGLAYEQYF. The DNA of the CDR3 is TGTGCCACCGGGTTAGCCTACGAGCAGTACTTC.

The genes are TRBV7-9 and TRBJ2-5; D unresolved. Deletions cut 5 bases from V and 10 bases from J, with 23 bases between. CDR3 length: 15 residues. Germline CDR1 is SEHNR and CDR2 is FQNEAQ (reference sequence). CDR3 protein: CASSHRANLVLGQYF. CDR3 coding DNA: TGTGCCAGCAGCCACAGAGCTAATCTAGTTTTGGGCCAGTACTTC.

Regarding this clone: This same CDR3 is encoded by further DNA sequences in the sample. V gene TRBV18 combines with J gene TRBJ1-1; 9 bases line up with TRBD1. Germline V gives CDR1 KGHSH, CDR2 LQKENI. The CDR3 totals 15 residues. Trimming removed 3 bases from V and 1 base from J; junction bases left unmatched: 3. Here the CDR3 DNA reads TGTGCCAGCTCACCCGTACAGGGGGCGAACACTGAAGCTTTCTTT. Encoded protein: CASSPVQGANTEAFF.